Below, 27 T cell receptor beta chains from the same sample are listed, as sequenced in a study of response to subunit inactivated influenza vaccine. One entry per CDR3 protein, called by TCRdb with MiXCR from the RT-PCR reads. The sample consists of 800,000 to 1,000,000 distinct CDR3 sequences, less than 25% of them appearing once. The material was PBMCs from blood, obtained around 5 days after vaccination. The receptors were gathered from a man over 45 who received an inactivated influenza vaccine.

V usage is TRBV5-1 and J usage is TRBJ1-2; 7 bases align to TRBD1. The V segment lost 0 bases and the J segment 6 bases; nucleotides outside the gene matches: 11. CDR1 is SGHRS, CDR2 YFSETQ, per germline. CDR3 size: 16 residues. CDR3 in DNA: TGCGCCAGCAGCTTGGAAGGGACAGATCCTAGCCATGGCTACACCTTC. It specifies CASSLEGTDPSHGYTF. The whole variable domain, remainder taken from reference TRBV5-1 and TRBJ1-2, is KAGVTQTPRYLIKTRGQQVTLSCSPISGHRSVSWYQQTPGQGLQFLFEYFSETQRNKGNFPGRFSGRQFSNSRSEMNVSTLELGDSALYLCASSLEGTDPSHGYTFGSGTRLTVV.

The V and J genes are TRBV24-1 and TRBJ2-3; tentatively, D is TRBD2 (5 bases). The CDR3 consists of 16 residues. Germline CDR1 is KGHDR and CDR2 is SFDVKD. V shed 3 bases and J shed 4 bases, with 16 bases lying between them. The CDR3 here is CATSDAELGPPDTQYF. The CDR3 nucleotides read TGTGCCACCAGTGATGCTGAACTAGGGCCCCCAGATACGCAGTATTTT.

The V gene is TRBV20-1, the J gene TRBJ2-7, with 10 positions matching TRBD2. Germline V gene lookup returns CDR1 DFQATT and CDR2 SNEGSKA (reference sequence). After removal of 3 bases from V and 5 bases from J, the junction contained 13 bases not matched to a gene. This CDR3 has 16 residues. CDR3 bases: TGCAGTGCTAGTGACAGGACTAGCGGCCTTCTGGACGAGCAGTACTTC. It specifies CSASDRTSGLLDEQYF.

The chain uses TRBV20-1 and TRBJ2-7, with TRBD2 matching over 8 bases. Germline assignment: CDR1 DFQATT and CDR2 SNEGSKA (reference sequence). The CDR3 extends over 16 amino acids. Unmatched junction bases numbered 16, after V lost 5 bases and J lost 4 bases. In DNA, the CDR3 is TGCAGTGCTCCACCTGGAGGACTAGCATACGGTTACGAGCAGTACTTC. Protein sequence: CSAPPGGLAYGYEQYF.

CDR3 residues: CAIRRGSDTDTQYF. The CDR3 DNA sequence: TGTGCCATCCGGCGAGGGAGCGACACAGATACGCAGTATTTT. The rearrangement joins TRBV10-3 to TRBJ2-3; possible D gene TRBD2, 5 bases. CDR1 ENHRY and CDR2 SYGVKD come from the germline V gene. The CDR3 covers 14 residues. Trimming took 8 bases from V and 2 from J, leaving 14 bases between them.

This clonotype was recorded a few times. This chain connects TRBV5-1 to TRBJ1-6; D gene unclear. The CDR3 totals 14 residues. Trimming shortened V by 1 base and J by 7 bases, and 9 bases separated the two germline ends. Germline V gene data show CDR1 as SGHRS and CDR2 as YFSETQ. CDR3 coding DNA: TGCGCCAGCAGCTTGTACGTAGGCAATTCACCCCTCCACTTT. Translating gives CASSLYVGNSPLHF.

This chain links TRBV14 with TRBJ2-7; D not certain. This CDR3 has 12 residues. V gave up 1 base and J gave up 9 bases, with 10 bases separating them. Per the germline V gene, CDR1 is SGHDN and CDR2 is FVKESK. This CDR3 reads CASSQVDRGQYF. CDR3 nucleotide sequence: TGTGCCAGCAGCCAAGTGGACCGCGGGCAGTACTTC.

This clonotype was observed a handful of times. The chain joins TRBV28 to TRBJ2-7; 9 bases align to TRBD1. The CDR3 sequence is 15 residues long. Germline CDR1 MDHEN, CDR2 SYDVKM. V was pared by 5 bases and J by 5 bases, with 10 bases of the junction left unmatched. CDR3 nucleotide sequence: TGTGCCAGCAGTACCGCCGGGACAGGGTTCCACGAGCAGTACTTC. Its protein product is CASSTAGTGFHEQYF.

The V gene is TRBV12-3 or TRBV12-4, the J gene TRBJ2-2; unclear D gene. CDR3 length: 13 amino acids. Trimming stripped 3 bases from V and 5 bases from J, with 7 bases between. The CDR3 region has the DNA TGTGCCAGCAGTTTTTCCAAAACCGGGGAGCTGTTTTTT. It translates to CASSFSKTGELFF.

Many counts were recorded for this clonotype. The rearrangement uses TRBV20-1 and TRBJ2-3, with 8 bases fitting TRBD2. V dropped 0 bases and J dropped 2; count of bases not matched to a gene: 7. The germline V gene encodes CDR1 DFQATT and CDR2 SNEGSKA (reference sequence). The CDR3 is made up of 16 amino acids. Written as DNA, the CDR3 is TGCAGTGCTAGAGATTCCTCAGCGGGAGACACAGATACGCAGTATTTT. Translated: CSARDSSAGDTDTQYF.

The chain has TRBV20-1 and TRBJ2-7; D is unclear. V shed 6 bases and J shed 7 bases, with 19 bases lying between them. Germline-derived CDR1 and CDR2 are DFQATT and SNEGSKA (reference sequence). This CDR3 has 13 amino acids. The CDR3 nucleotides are TGCAGTGCCGTAGCCCAGGCCTCCCAGGAGCAGTACTTC. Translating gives CSAVAQASQEQYF.

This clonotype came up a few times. Here the CDR3 reads CSVDWQGGTEAFF. Here the CDR3 DNA reads TGCAGCGTTGACTGGCAGGGGGGCACTGAAGCTTTCTTT. The rearrangement links TRBV29-1 to TRBJ1-1; 7 bases agree with TRBD1. This CDR3 comprises 13 residues. The V segment lost 3 bases and the J segment 4 bases; nucleotides outside the gene matches: 5. CDR1 is SQVTM and CDR2 is ANQGSEA in the germline V gene.

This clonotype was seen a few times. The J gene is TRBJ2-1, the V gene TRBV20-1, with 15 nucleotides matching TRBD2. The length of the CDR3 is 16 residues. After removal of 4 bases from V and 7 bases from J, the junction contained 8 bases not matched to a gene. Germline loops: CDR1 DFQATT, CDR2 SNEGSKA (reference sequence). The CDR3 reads CSANGLAGGPGNEQFF. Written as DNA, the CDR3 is TGCAGTGCTAACGGACTAGCGGGAGGGCCTGGAAATGAGCAGTTCTTC.

The CDR3 sequence: CASSLGTGRGFF. The CDR3 DNA sequence: TGTGCCAGCAGCTTGGGGACAGGGAGGGGGTTCTTC. V is TRBV5-4 and J is TRBJ2-1, with D perhaps matching TRBD1 (8 bases). The CDR3 is made up of 12 amino acids. Germline V gene lookup returns CDR1 SGHNT and CDR2 YYREEE (reference sequence). V was trimmed by 0 bases and J by 15 bases, leaving 13 bases between them.

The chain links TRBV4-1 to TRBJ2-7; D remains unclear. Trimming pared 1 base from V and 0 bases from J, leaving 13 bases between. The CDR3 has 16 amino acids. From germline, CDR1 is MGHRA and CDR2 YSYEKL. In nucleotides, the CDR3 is TGCGCCAGCAGCCAAGGAGGCGGACGGCTCTCCTACGAGCAGTACTTC. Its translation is CASSQGGGRLSYEQYF.

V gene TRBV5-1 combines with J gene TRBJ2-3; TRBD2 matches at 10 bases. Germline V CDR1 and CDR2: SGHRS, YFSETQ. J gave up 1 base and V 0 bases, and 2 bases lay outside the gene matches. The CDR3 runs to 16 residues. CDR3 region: CASSLDGLAGTDTQYF. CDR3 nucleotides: TGCGCCAGCAGCTTGGACGGACTAGCGGGCACAGATACGCAGTATTTT. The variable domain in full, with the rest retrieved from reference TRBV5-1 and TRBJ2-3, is KAGVTQTPRYLIKTRGQQVTLSCSPISGHRSVSWYQQTPGQGLQFLFEYFSETQRNKGNFPGRFSGRQFSNSRSEMNVSTLELGDSALYLCASSLDGLAGTDTQYFGPGTRLTVL.

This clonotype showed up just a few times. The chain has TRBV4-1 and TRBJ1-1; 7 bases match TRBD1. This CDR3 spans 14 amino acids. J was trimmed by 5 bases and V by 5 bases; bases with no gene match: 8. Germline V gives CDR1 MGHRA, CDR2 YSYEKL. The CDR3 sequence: CASSETGEGTEAFF. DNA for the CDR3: TGCGCCAGCAGCGAAACAGGGGAGGGGACTGAAGCTTTCTTT.

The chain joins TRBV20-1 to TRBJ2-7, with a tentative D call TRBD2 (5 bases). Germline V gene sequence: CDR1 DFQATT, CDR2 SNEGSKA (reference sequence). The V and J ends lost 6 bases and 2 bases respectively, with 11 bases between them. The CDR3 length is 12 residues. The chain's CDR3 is CSATGSTYEQYF. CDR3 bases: TGCAGTGCAACTGGGAGTACCTACGAGCAGTACTTC.

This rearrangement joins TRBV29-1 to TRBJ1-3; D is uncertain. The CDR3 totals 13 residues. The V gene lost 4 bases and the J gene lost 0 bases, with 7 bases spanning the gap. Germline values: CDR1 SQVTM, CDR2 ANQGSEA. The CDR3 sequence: CSVGFGSGNTIYF. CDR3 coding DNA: TGCAGCGTTGGATTCGGCTCTGGAAACACCATATATTTT.

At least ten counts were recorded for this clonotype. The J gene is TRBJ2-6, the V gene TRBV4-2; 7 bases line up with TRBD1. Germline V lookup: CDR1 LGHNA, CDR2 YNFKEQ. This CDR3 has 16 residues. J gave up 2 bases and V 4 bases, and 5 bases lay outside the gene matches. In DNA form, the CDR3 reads TGTGCCAGCAGCCTTCAACAGGGGACTGGGGCCAACGTCCTGACTTTC. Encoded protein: CASSLQQGTGANVLTF.

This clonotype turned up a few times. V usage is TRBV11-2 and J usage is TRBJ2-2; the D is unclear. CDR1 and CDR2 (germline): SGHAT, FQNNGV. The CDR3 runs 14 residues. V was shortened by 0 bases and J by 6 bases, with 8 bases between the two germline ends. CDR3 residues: CASSLEVVPGELFF. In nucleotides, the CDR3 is TGTGCCAGCAGCTTAGAGGTTGTTCCCGGGGAGCTGTTTTTT.

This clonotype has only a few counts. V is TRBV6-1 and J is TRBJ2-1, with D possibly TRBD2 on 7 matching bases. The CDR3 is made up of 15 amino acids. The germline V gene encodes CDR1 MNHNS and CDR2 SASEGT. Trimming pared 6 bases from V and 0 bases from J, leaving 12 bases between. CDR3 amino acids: CASRRGGPSYNEQFF. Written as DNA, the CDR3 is TGTGCCAGCAGGAGGGGGGGGCCCTCCTACAATGAGCAGTTCTTC.

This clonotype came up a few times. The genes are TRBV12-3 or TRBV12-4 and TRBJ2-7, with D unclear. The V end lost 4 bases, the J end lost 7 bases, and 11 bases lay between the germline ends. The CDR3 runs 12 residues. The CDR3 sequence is CASSSSPFEQYF. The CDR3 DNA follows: TGTGCCAGCAGTTCGAGCCCCTTTGAGCAGTACTTC.

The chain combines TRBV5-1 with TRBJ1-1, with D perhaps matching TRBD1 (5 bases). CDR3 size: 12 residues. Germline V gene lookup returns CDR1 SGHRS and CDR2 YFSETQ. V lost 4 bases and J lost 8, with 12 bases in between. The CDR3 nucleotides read TGCGCCAGCAGCCCGCCCGACAGAGAAGCTTTCTTT. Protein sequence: CASSPPDREAFF.

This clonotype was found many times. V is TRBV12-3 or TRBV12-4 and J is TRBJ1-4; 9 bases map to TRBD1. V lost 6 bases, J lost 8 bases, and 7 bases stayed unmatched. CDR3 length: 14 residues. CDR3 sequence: CASRSTGGDEKLFF. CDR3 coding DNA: TGTGCCAGCAGATCGACAGGGGGAGACGAAAAACTGTTTTTT.

CDR3 sequence reads: CASSVDTLATGYTF. DNA for the CDR3: TGTGCCAGCAGCGTAGACACTCTGGCCACTGGCTACACCTTC. The chain links TRBV9 to TRBJ1-2, with no clear D. This CDR3 spans 14 amino acids. V was cut by 0 bases and J by 7 bases, with 13 bases left in between. Germline lookup yields CDR1 SGDLS and CDR2 YYNGEE.

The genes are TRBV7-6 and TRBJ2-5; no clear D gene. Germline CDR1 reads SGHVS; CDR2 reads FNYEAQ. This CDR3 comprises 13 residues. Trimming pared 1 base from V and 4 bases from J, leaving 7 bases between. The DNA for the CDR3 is TGTGCCAGCAGCTTAGTCTTCCGAGAGACCCAGTACTTC. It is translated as CASSLVFRETQYF. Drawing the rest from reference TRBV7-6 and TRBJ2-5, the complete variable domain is GAGVSQSPRYKVTKRGQDVALRCDPISGHVSLYWYRQALGQGPEFLTYFNYEAQQDKSGLPNDRFSAERPEGSISTLTIQRTEQRDSAMYRCASSLVFRETQYFGPGTRLLVL.